This T cell receptor beta chain was captured by sequencing in a study of T cell responses to AZD1222 COVID-19 vaccine. In the case of this clone: Its specificity is unknown.

Produced via immunoSEQ multiplex PCR; TCRdb's table is partial and in-frame only. The data contain 18,000 or so clones, nearly 90% of them singletons. Per the germline V gene, CDR1 is SGHVS and CDR2 is FQNEAQ. This CDR3 has 15 amino acids. V was shortened by 3 bases and J by 4 bases, with 13 bases between the two germline ends. Findings of the study overall: Breadth and depth of Spike-specific TCRs rose after two AZD1222 doses.

Specimen: peripheral blood, collected 28 days after the second AZD1222 dose. The chain has TRBV7-8 and TRBJ2-1; D ambiguous. This clonotype originated in an adult who received the AZD1222 COVID-19 vaccine. CDR3 bases: TGTGCCAGCAGCTTCTCCCCCTCCACTTACAATGAGCAGTTCTTC. Amino acids: CASSFSPSTYNEQFF. The full variable domain, its missing parts supplied by reference TRBV7-8 and TRBJ2-1, is GAGVSQSPRYKVAKRGQDVALRCDPISGHVSLFWYQQALGQGPEFLTYFQNEAQLDKSGLPSDRFFAERPEGSVSTLKIQRTQQEDSAVYLCASSFSPSTYNEQFFGPGTRLTVL.